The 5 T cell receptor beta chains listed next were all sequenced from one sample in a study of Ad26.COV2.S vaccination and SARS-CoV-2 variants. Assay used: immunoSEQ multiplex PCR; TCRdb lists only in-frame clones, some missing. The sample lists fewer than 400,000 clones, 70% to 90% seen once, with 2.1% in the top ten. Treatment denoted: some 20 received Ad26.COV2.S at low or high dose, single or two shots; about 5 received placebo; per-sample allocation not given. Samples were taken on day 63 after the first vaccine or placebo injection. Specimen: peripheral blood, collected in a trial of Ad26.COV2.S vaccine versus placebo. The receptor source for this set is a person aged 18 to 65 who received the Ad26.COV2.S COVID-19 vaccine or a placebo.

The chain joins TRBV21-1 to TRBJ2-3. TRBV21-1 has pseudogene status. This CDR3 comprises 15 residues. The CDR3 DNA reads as TGTGCCAGCAGCATGCGACGGAAGAGCACAGATACGCAGTATTTT. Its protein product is CASSMRRKSTDTQYF.

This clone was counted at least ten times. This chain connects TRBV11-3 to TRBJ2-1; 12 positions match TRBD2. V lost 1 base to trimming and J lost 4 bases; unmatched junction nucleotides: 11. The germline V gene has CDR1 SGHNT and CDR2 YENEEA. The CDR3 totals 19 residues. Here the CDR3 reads CASSLAVTSGGQGYNEQFF. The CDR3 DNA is TGTGCCAGCAGCTTAGCTGTGACTAGCGGGGGCCAAGGATACAATGAGCAGTTCTTC.

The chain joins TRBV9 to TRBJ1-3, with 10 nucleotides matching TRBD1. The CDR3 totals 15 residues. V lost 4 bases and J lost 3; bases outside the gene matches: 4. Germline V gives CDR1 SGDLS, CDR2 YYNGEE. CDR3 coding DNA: TGTGCCAGCAGCCCCGGACAGGGGGGTGGAAACACCATATATTTT. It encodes CASSPGQGGGNTIYF.

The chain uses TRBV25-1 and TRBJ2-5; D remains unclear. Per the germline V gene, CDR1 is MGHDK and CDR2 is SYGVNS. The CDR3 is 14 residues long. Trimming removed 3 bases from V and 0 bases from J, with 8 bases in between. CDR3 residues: CASSDVLNQETQYF. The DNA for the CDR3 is TGTGCCAGCAGTGACGTGCTGAACCAAGAGACCCAGTACTTC.

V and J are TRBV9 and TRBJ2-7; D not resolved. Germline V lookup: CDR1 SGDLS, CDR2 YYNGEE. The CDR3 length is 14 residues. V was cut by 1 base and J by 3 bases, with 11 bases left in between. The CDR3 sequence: CASSVRPDSYEQYF. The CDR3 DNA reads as TGTGCCAGCAGCGTAAGACCGGATAGCTACGAGCAGTACTTC.